These 31 T cell receptor beta chains were sequenced from one sample in a study of T cell repertoires in cytomegalovirus infection. TCRdb re-called the reads with MiXCR, one entry per CDR3 protein. The sample holds hundreds of thousands of distinct CDR3 sequences; roughly 42% are singletons and the top ten take around 45%. These receptors' antigens are unknown. The source material was cultured PBMCs, sampled from culture after CMV antigen stimulation. The receptors come from a human donor in good health (CMV status not recorded). Some clones in this sample may be carry-over from other donors' samples.

This clonotype was observed many times. This chain links TRBV7-2 with TRBJ1-2; no definite D call. The V gene's germline CDR1 is SGHTA and CDR2 FQGNSA. The CDR3 length is 13 residues. V lost 5 bases, J lost 8 bases, and 15 bases lay in between. The CDR3 protein is CASSQRGGGGYTF. The CDR3 nucleotides are TGTGCCAGCAGCCAGCGGGGTGGTGGCGGCTACACCTTC.

This clonotype was seen ten or more times. CDR3 bases: TGTGCCAGCAGCTTTGGGGTTTCAGATACGCAGTATTTT. It specifies CASSFGVSDTQYF. J is TRBJ2-3 and V is TRBV7-2, with D uncertain. The length of the CDR3 is 13 residues. V was clipped by 3 bases and J by 4 bases, with 8 bases between them. CDR1 and CDR2 from the germline V gene are SGHTA and FQGNSA.

This chain connects TRBV27 to TRBJ2-7; D gene unclear. The germline V gene encodes CDR1 MNHEY and CDR2 SMNVEV (reference sequence). This CDR3 is 16 amino acids long. V was pared by 9 bases and J by 2 bases, with 23 bases between. Written as DNA, the CDR3 is TGTGCCAGTGCTGTGTCTTGGGGATCGAGTGCCTACGAGCAGTACTTC. This sequence encodes CASAVSWGSSAYEQYF.

The chain is built from TRBV7-2 and TRBJ1-1, with 9 bases aligning to TRBD1. Trimming removed 5 bases from V and 4 bases from J; junction bases left unmatched: 11. Germline values: CDR1 SGHTA, CDR2 FQGNSA. The CDR3 totals 16 residues. CDR3 loop: CASSPGTGSHSTEAFF. In DNA, the CDR3 is TGTGCCAGCAGCCCAGGGACAGGGAGTCATAGCACTGAAGCTTTCTTT.

This clonotype has only a few counts. The chain has TRBV7-6 and TRBJ2-3; TRBD2 agrees at 10 bases. The CDR3 spans 15 residues. The V gene's germline CDR1 is SGHVS and CDR2 FNYEAQ. After removal of 3 bases from V and 3 bases from J, the junction contained 3 bases not matched to a gene. This CDR3 reads CASSFSAGGTDTQYF. For the CDR3, the DNA is TGTGCCAGCAGCTTCTCAGCGGGAGGGACAGATACGCAGTATTTT.

The chain recombines TRBV5-1 with TRBJ2-1; 15 bases are a match to TRBD2. Trimming removed 3 bases from V and 6 bases from J; junction bases left unmatched: 13. The CDR3 extends over 19 amino acids. Germline lookup yields CDR1 SGHRS and CDR2 YFSETQ. The CDR3 nucleotides are TGCGCCAGCAGCTATGGACTAGCGGGGGGGCCACAACTCCCCAATGAGCAGTTCTTC. It translates to CASSYGLAGGPQLPNEQFF.

V usage is TRBV6-5 and J usage is TRBJ1-5, with D perhaps TRBD1 (6 bases). The CDR3 is 13 residues long. V was trimmed by 6 bases and J by 5 bases, leaving 11 bases between them. The germline gives CDR1 MNHEY, CDR2 SVGAGI. The CDR3 is CASRRTAHQPQHF. The CDR3 DNA is TGTGCCAGCAGAAGGACAGCGCATCAGCCCCAGCATTTT.

The rearrangement uses TRBV14 and TRBJ2-7; weak D call: TRBD2 (6 bases). The length of the CDR3 is 14 residues. Germline V gene lookup returns CDR1 SGHDN and CDR2 FVKESK. The V end lost 4 bases, the J end lost 3 bases, and 13 bases lay between the germline ends. CDR3 DNA sequence: TGTGCCAGCAGCCCCCTCGGGGGTATCTACGAGCAGTACTTC. This codes for CASSPLGGIYEQYF.

Note on this clonotype: This may be a read error: a much more frequent sequence differs by one nucleotide. The chain couples TRBV7-2 to TRBJ2-1, with 11 bases identical to TRBD2. This CDR3 contains 17 residues. Germline assignment: CDR1 SGHTA and CDR2 FQGNSA. This CDR3 is CASTPAGVAGGPNERFF. The CDR3 DNA reads TGTGCCAGCACTCCTGCAGGAGTAGCGGGAGGGCCGAATGAGCGGTTCTTC.

This clonotype was seen a few times. V is TRBV6-2 or TRBV6-3 and J is TRBJ1-5; 8 nucleotides align to TRBD1. J was trimmed by 2 bases and V by 6 bases; bases with no gene match: 3. There are 14 residues in the CDR3. The germline V gene has CDR1 MNHEY and CDR2 SVGEGT. The DNA of the CDR3 is TGTGCCAGCAGACCGACAGGGGGCAATCAGCCCCAGCATTTT. This gives the protein CASRPTGGNQPQHF.

This rearrangement joins TRBV6-6 to TRBJ1-1; a possible D gene is TRBD1 (5 bases). The germline CDR1 and CDR2 sequences are MNHNY and SVGAGI (reference sequence). V dropped 11 bases and J dropped 7 bases, with 17 bases sitting between them. This CDR3 has 12 amino acids. CDR3 region: CASLGRDGEAFF. CDR3 coding DNA: TGTGCCTCCCTGGGCCGGGACGGTGAAGCTTTCTTT.

J is TRBJ1-3 and V is TRBV4-1; unclear D gene. Germline assignment: CDR1 MGHRA and CDR2 YSYEKL. The CDR3 consists of 14 residues. Trimming took 5 bases from V and 4 from J, leaving 12 bases between them. For the CDR3, the DNA is TGCGCCAGCAGCTCACTTGGTTCAGGAAACACCATATATTTT. This codes for CASSSLGSGNTIYF.

A remark on this clonotype: The junction differs from germline at one of its ends, possibly a read error. The J gene is TRBJ2-7, the V gene TRBV6-6; D possibly uses TRBD1 or TRBD2 (5 bases each). The CDR3 loop spans 14 amino acids. The germline V gene has CDR1 MNHNY and CDR2 SVGAGI (reference sequence). CDR3 bases: TGTACCAGCAGGAGACCGGGACCCGATTACGAGCAGTACTTC. Translation gives CTSRRPGPDYEQYF.

The sample holds a few counts of this clonotype. The chain recombines TRBV28 with TRBJ2-7, with 7 nucleotides matching TRBD1. Germline-derived CDR1 and CDR2 are MDHEN and SYDVKM. CDR3 length: 15 amino acids. V trimming: 7 bases; J trimming: 0 bases; junction bases outside the gene matches: 9. In nucleotides, the CDR3 is TGTGCCAGCATCATTAGAGCAGGGGGCTCCTACGAGCAGTACTTC. It yields the protein CASIIRAGGSYEQYF.

With respect to this clonotype: One junction end disagrees with the germline gene, perhaps due to a read error. V is TRBV6-8 and J is TRBJ1-1; D ambiguous. Per the germline V gene, CDR1 is MNHGY and CDR2 is SAAAGT. The CDR3 runs to 14 residues. The CDR3 here is CVSWKAGQYTEAFF. DNA for the CDR3: TGTGTCAGCTGGAAGGCGGGCCAGTACACTGAAGCTTTCTTT.

This clonotype appeared a few times. This chain uses TRBV6-4 with TRBJ1-3; TRBD1 might be the D (5 bases). The CDR3 contains 15 residues. Germline V gene sequence: CDR1 MRHNA, CDR2 SNTAGT. The ends were cut back, 6 bases at V and 0 bases at J, with 12 bases in the middle. CDR3 residues: CASSVSGTSGNTIYF. Written as DNA, the CDR3 is TGTGCCAGCAGCGTCAGTGGGACCTCTGGAAACACCATATATTTT.

A few counts support this clonotype. The chain carries TRBV7-2 and TRBJ2-5; D gene ambiguous. CDR3 length: 12 amino acids. With 7 bases removed from V and 5 bases from J, the gap between germline ends came to 11 bases. In germline, CDR1 is SGHTA, CDR2 FQGNSA. CDR3 amino acids: CASTEMGETQYF. The DNA of the CDR3 is TGTGCCAGCACCGAAATGGGGGAGACCCAGTACTTC.

The chain carries TRBV12-3 or TRBV12-4 and TRBJ2-1; 9 bases map to TRBD1. This CDR3 region has 15 residues. Losses at the gene ends were 6 bases for V and 9 bases for J; bases not matched to a gene: 12. CDR3 nucleotide sequence: TGTGCCAGCAGACGAACCGGGACAGGGAGCGGTGAGCAGTTCTTC. Amino acid sequence: CASRRTGTGSGEQFF.

The chain has TRBV6-5 and TRBJ2-1, with D possibly being TRBD1 (6 bases). This CDR3 spans 14 amino acids. V lost 2 bases and J lost 6, with 11 bases in between. Germline V gene sequence: CDR1 MNHEY, CDR2 SVGAGI. DNA of the CDR3: TGTGCCAGCAGTTACAGCAGGGGATCCAATGAGCAGTTCTTC. It translates to CASSYSRGSNEQFF.

The rearrangement joins TRBV7-6 to TRBJ2-5, with 10 nucleotides matching TRBD1. This CDR3 spans 15 amino acids. With V trimmed by 4 bases and J by 5 bases, 7 bases remained unmatched. Germline CDR1 and CDR2: SGHVS and FNYEAQ. The CDR3 spells CASSSGQGDGETQYF. The CDR3 DNA is TGTGCCAGCAGCTCAGGACAGGGGGACGGGGAGACCCAGTACTTC.

This clonotype was recorded a few times. The genes are TRBV7-2 and TRBJ2-1; D might be TRBD1 or TRBD2, each matching 6 bases. The germline CDR1 and CDR2 sequences are SGHTA and FQGNSA. V lost 3 bases and J 9 bases, leaving 18 bases between the germline ends. CDR3 length equals 15 residues. The CDR3 DNA follows: TGTGCCAGCAGCTTGCGAAGACTAGGGGGTCGTGAGCAGTTCTTC. Encoded protein: CASSLRRLGGREQFF.

The genes are TRBV28 and TRBJ2-5; D assignment may be TRBD1 or TRBD2 (5 bases each). The germline V and J ends were trimmed by 6 bases and 2 bases, with 13 bases remaining between them. This CDR3 is 14 amino acids long. Germline lookup yields CDR1 MDHEN and CDR2 SYDVKM. CDR3 sequence (DNA): TGTGCCAGCAGAAAGGGACGGATACAAGAGACCCAGTACTTC. It encodes CASRKGRIQETQYF.

V usage is TRBV20-1 and J usage is TRBJ2-7; unclear D gene. Trimming took off 5 bases at V and 3 bases at J, with 14 bases between the two ends. The CDR3 has 13 amino acids. The germline CDR1 and CDR2 sequences are DFQATT and SNEGSKA (reference sequence). CDR3: CSAPSGLNYEQYF. The CDR3 region has the DNA TGCAGTGCTCCATCCGGGCTCAACTACGAGCAGTACTTC.

This chain joins TRBV7-2 and TRBJ1-5; the D gene is possibly TRBD1 (5 bases). Germline V gene lookup returns CDR1 SGHTA and CDR2 FQGNSA. This CDR3 has 15 amino acids. V was trimmed by 5 bases and J by 6 bases, leaving 17 bases between them. Here the CDR3 reads CASSPSWDPGQPQHF. As DNA, the CDR3 is TGTGCCAGCAGCCCATCGTGGGACCCCGGTCAGCCCCAGCATTTT. The full variable domain, rest sourced from reference TRBV7-2 and TRBJ1-5, is GAGVSQSPSNKVTEKGKDVELRCDPISGHTALYWYRQSLGQGLEFLIYFQGNSAPDKSGLPSDRFSAERTGGSVSTLTIQRTQQEDSAVYLCASSPSWDPGQPQHFGDGTRLSIL.

This clonotype has only a few counts. The chain combines TRBV7-2 with TRBJ1-1; 7 bases align to TRBD1. With 5 bases clipped from V and 11 bases from J, the junction kept 8 bases outside the gene matches. CDR1 is SGHTA, CDR2 FQGNSA, per germline. The CDR3 has 12 amino acids. The CDR3: CASSPRGLDAFF. CDR3 DNA sequence: TGTGCCAGCAGCCCTAGGGGGCTCGACGCTTTCTTT.

The chain carries TRBV7-9 and TRBJ1-6; 7 nucleotides align to TRBD1. The V gene's germline CDR1 is SEHNR and CDR2 FQNEAQ (reference sequence). The V and J ends lost 5 bases and 9 bases, in that order; junction bases with no gene match: 7. The CDR3 is 14 amino acids. CDR3 nucleotide sequence: TGTGCCAGCAGCCCCGAAGGGGGCCCTTCACCCCTCCACTTT. This translates into CASSPEGGPSPLHF.

The V call is TRBV2, the J call TRBJ2-1, with TRBD2 as a possible D gene (5 bases). The CDR3 totals 12 residues. Germline V gene sequence: CDR1 SNHLY, CDR2 FYNNEI. Trimming removed 6 bases from V and 7 bases from J, with 10 bases in between. CDR3: CASREESNEQFF. Written as DNA, the CDR3 is TGTGCCAGCAGGGAGGAATCGAATGAGCAGTTCTTC.

In this sample, this clonotype turned up a few times. The rearrangement uses TRBV7-9 and TRBJ1-1; 8 bases match TRBD1. The germline CDR1 and CDR2 sequences are SEHNR and FQNEAQ (reference sequence). CDR3 length: 15 amino acids. J lost 5 bases, V lost 2 bases, and 7 bases had no gene match. In DNA form, the CDR3 reads TGTGCCAGCAGCTTACGTCCCAGGGGGCTTACTGAAGCTTTCTTT. This encodes CASSLRPRGLTEAFF.

The chain employs TRBV28 and TRBJ2-7; TRBD2 aligns across 9 bases. With 8 bases clipped from V and 4 bases from J, the junction kept 12 bases outside the gene matches. The CDR3 sequence is 15 residues long. The germline V gene has CDR1 MDHEN and CDR2 SYDVKM. CDR3 residues: CASQTGGGAGYEQYF. CDR3 bases: TGTGCCAGCCAGACAGGCGGGGGGGCCGGATACGAGCAGTACTTC.

The chain carries TRBV4-1 and TRBJ2-3; 10 nucleotides align to TRBD2. The CDR3 has 16 amino acids. CDR1 and CDR2 (germline): MGHRA, YSYEKL. Germline trimming cut 4 bases from V and 6 bases from J; bases unmatched to any gene: 10. The CDR3 here is CASSLRVAGGADTQYF. Written as DNA, the CDR3 is TGCGCCAGCAGCCTCCGGGTAGCGGGAGGAGCGGATACGCAGTATTTT.

The chain combines TRBV6-1 with TRBJ2-4; tentative D call: TRBD1 (6 bases). Germline values: CDR1 MNHNS, CDR2 SASEGT. The CDR3 is 14 residues long. V was shortened by 4 bases and J by 8 bases, with 15 bases between the two germline ends. The CDR3 DNA reads TGTGCCAGCAGTGGGGCTGGGGGCGCGTACATTCAGTACTTC. Encoded protein: CASSGAGGAYIQYF.